A single sample is the source of the 10 T cell receptor beta chains below, sequenced in a study of T cell repertoires and HLA-DP antigens. Profiling relied on immunoSEQ multiplex PCR, and the TCRdb table lists in-frame clones only, not all of them. Here the sample spans over 100,000 clones, almost 95% being singletons. Antigens of these TCRs are unknown. The sequencing input was CD4+ T cells from PBMCs. The receptors stem from a woman between 18 and 29 years old in good health and CMV-seronegative.

The J gene is TRBJ2-1, the V gene TRBV28, with 10 bases aligning to TRBD2. This CDR3 is 16 amino acids long. Germline lookup yields CDR1 MDHEN and CDR2 SYDVKM. With 3 bases clipped from V and 4 bases from J, the junction kept 6 bases outside the gene matches. The CDR3 DNA follows: TGTGCCAGCAGTTTTTCCGGACTAGCGGCTTACAATGAGCAGTTCTTC. This sequence encodes CASSFSGLAAYNEQFF.

The chain recombines TRBV7-8 with TRBJ1-4; TRBD1 might be the D (5 bases). Germline assignment: CDR1 SGHVS and CDR2 FQNEAQ. Trimming took off 1 base at V and 7 bases at J, with 13 bases between the two ends. This CDR3 has 15 residues. CDR3 protein: CASSLDRGVAEKLFF. The CDR3 nucleotides read TGTGCCAGCAGCTTAGACCGGGGGGTGGCTGAAAAACTGTTTTTT.

The rearrangement uses TRBV29-1 and TRBJ1-1; 7 positions match TRBD1. V shed 7 bases, J shed 4 bases, and the junction held 6 bases outside the gene matches. Germline loops: CDR1 SQVTM, CDR2 ANQGSEA. This CDR3 contains 12 residues. The CDR3 sequence is CSASRGGTEAFF. The CDR3 bases are TGCAGCGCTTCCAGGGGGGGCACTGAAGCTTTCTTT.

The rearrangement links TRBV7-9 to TRBJ2-7; D is unclear. CDR1 is SEHNR and CDR2 is FQNEAQ in the germline V gene (reference sequence). Trimming pared 0 bases from V and 1 base from J, leaving 10 bases between. The length of the CDR3 is 15 residues. The CDR3 DNA reads as TGTGCCAGCAGCTTAGCCGGGCCGAGTTCCTACGAGCAGTACTTC. This encodes CASSLAGPSSYEQYF. The entire variable domain, with the rest obtained from reference TRBV7-9 and TRBJ2-7, is as follows: DTGVSQNPRHKITKRGQNVTFRCDPISEHNRLYWYRQTLGQGPEFLTYFQNEAQLEKSRLLSDRFSAERPKGSFSTLEIQRTEQGDSAMYLCASSLAGPSSYEQYFGPGTRLTVT.

The chain has TRBV19 and TRBJ1-3, with no clear D. This CDR3 comprises 15 residues. The V gene's germline CDR1 is LNHDA and CDR2 SQIVND (reference sequence). The V gene lost 5 bases and the J gene lost 0 bases, with 11 bases spanning the gap. The CDR3: CASSAQLGSGNTIYF. The CDR3 DNA sequence: TGTGCCAGTAGTGCGCAGTTGGGCTCTGGAAACACCATATATTTT.

The chain is built from TRBV5-6 and TRBJ1-5; TRBD1 agrees at 12 bases. CDR1 and CDR2 from the germline V gene are SGHDT and YYEEEE. CDR3 length: 14 residues. Trimming removed 3 bases from V and 9 bases from J; junction bases left unmatched: 4. CDR3 loop: CASSSPGQGAPQHF. CDR3 bases: TGTGCCAGCAGCTCTCCGGGACAGGGGGCGCCCCAGCATTTT.

V and J are TRBV19 and TRBJ2-7; TRBD2 matches at 8 bases. V lost 5 bases and J lost 0; bases outside the gene matches: 9. The CDR3 is 16 amino acids. The germline CDR1 and CDR2 sequences are LNHDA and SQIVND (reference sequence). The DNA of the CDR3 is TGTGCCAGTAGTCCTACTAGCGGCCGTTCCTCCTACGAGCAGTACTTC. This gives the protein CASSPTSGRSSYEQYF.

CDR3 sequence: CASSPWLEEKLFF. The CDR3 DNA is TGTGCCAGCTCACCATGGCTGGAAGAAAAACTGTTTTTT. The chain employs TRBV18 and TRBJ1-4; D remains unclear. The CDR3 has 13 amino acids. The V and J ends lost 2 bases and 8 bases respectively, with 9 bases between them. Germline V gives CDR1 KGHSH, CDR2 LQKENI.

This chain uses TRBV27 with TRBJ2-1, with 8 bases aligning to TRBD1. This CDR3 has 17 residues. Germline V gene data show CDR1 as MNHEY and CDR2 as SMNVEV (reference sequence). J lost 5 bases, V lost 5 bases, and 14 bases had no gene match. CDR3: CASSLRQGARHNNEQFF. The CDR3 nucleotides read TGTGCCAGCAGTCTGAGGCAGGGGGCGCGTCACAACAATGAGCAGTTCTTC.

This clone was recorded a few times. The genes are TRBV7-6 and TRBJ1-4; 8 nucleotides align to TRBD1. The length of the CDR3 is 15 residues. J gave up 7 bases and V 5 bases, and 9 bases lay outside the gene matches. The germline CDR1 and CDR2 sequences are SGHVS and FNYEAQ. As DNA, the CDR3 is TGTGCCAGCAGCCGCCTAGGACAGGGAGGTGAAAAACTGTTTTTT. Translation: CASSRLGQGGEKLFF.